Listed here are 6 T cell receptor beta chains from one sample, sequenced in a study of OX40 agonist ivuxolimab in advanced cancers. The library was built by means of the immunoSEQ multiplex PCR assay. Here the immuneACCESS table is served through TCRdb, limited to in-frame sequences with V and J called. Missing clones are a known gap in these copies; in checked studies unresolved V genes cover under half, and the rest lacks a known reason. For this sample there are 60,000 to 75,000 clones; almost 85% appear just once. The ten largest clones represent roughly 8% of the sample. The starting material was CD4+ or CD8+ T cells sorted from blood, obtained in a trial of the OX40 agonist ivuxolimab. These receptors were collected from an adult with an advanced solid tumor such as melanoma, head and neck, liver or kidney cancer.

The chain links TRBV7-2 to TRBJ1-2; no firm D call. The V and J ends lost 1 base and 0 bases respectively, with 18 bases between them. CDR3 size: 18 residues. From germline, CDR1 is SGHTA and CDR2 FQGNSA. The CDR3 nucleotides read TGTGCCAGCAGCTTAGTGGTCGCAGGCGTTACAGCTAACTATGGCTACACCTTC. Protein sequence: CASSLVVAGVTANYGYTF.

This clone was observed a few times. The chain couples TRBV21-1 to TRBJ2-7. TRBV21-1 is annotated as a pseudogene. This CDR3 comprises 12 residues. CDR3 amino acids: CASSKWGYEQYF. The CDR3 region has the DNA TGTGCCAGCAGCAAATGGGGTTACGAGCAGTACTTC.

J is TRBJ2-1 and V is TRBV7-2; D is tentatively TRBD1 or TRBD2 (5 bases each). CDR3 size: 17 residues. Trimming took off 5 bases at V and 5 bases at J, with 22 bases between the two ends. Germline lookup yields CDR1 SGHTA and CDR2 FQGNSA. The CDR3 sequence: CASSPRPGLRDHNEQFF. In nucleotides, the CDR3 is TGTGCCAGCAGCCCACGACCGGGGCTCAGGGATCACAATGAGCAGTTCTTC.

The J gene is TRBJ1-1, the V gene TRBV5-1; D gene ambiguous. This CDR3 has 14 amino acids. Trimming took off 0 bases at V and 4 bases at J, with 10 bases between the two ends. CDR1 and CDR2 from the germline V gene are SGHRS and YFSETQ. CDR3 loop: CASSLGTPATEAFF. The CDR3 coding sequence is TGCGCCAGCAGCTTGGGAACCCCGGCCACTGAAGCTTTCTTT.

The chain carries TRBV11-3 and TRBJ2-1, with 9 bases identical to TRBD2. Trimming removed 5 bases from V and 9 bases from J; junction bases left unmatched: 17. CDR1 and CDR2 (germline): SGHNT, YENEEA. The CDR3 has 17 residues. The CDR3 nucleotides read TGTGCCAGCAGCCACGTTGCTAGCGGGATGATTGTAGCTGAGCAGTTCTTC. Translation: CASSHVASGMIVAEQFF.

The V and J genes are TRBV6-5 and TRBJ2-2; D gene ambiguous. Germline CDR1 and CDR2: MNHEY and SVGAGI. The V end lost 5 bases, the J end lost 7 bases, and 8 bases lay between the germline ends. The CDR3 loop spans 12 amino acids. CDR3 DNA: TGTGCCAGCAGTCCTCCGGACGGGGAGCTGTTTTTT. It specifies CASSPPDGELFF.